This is a list of T cell receptor beta chains from one sample in a study of spatial heterogeneity in lung cancer. A single record per CDR3 protein comes from TCRdb applying MiXCR to the 5' RACE reads. The repertoire consists of about 13,000 distinct CDR3 sequences, with around 4% occurring once and the leading ten covering 40% to 45%. This sample comprised PBMCs, obtained at surgery. The source of these receptors is a male donor with early-stage non-small cell lung cancer. The CDR3 runs from the conserved cysteine through the conserved F or W. A D gene is named only where the DNA matches it firmly. Only part of the rows carry a size: once, few, many, or a class if the clone is expanded.

clone size: many
V gene: TRBV4-2
J gene: TRBJ1-2
D gene: TRBD1
CDR3 DNA: TGTGCCAGCAGTCGAATAGGGGGACAGGGAAGCGATGGCTACACCTTC
CDR3 protein: CASSRIGGQGSDGYTF

clone size: NA
V gene: TRBV7-9
J gene: TRBJ1-4
D gene: NA
CDR3 DNA: TGTGCCAGCAGCTTAGGGACTACTAATGAAAAACTGTTTTTT
CDR3 protein: CASSLGTTNEKLFF

clone size: many
V gene: TRBV7-2
J gene: TRBJ2-7
D gene: NA
CDR3 DNA: TGTGCCAGCAGCCGAAAAGTAGCGTACGAGCAGTACTTC
CDR3 protein: CASSRKVAYEQYF

clone size: many
V gene: TRBV9
J gene: TRBJ2-6
D gene: TRBD2
CDR3 DNA: TGTGCCAGCAGCCCCGGCTCGGCAGGGAGGGTCTGGGGGGCCAACGTCCTGACTTTC
CDR3 protein: CASSPGSAGRVWGANVLTF

clone size: many
V gene: TRBV7-2
J gene: TRBJ2-1
D gene: NA
CDR3 DNA: TGTGCCAGCAGGATGGCGGGAAGCTCCTACAATGAGCAGTTCTTC
CDR3 protein: CASRMAGSSYNEQFF

clone size: many
V gene: TRBV29-1
J gene: TRBJ2-5
D gene: NA
CDR3 DNA: TGCAGCGGTTCGGGAGTTGGGGAGACCCAGTACTTC
CDR3 protein: CSGSGVGETQYF

clone size: many
V gene: TRBV9
J gene: TRBJ2-1
D gene: TRBD2
CDR3 DNA: TGTGCCAGCAGCCCGGGACTAGCGCGTGGATCTGCAAATGAGCAGTTCTTC
CDR3 protein: CASSPGLARGSANEQFF

clone size: many
V gene: TRBV21-1
J gene: TRBJ1-3
D gene: NA
CDR3 DNA: TGTGCCAGCGGTCCCTCGAGCTCGAGCTCTGGAAACACCATATATTTT
CDR3 protein: CASGPSSSSSGNTIYF

clone size: many
V gene: TRBV7-9
J gene: TRBJ2-7
D gene: NA
CDR3 DNA: TGTGCCAGCAGCCCGGGCCGATTCTCCTACGAGCAGTACTTC
CDR3 protein: CASSPGRFSYEQYF

clone size: many
V gene: TRBV20-1
J gene: TRBJ2-1
D gene: TRBD1
CDR3 DNA: TGCAGTGGTCAGCGGAGAGGGGGCCCCTACAATGAGCAGTTCTTC
CDR3 protein: CSGQRRGGPYNEQFF

clone size: many
V gene: TRBV29-1
J gene: TRBJ2-7
D gene: NA
CDR3 DNA: TGCAGCGTCTCCGGGGCAAATCACGAGCAGTACTTC
CDR3 protein: CSVSGANHEQYF

clone size: many
V gene: TRBV14
J gene: TRBJ2-7
D gene: NA
CDR3 DNA: TGTGCCAGCAGCACGGGCGGCTCCTACGAGCAGTACTTC
CDR3 protein: CASSTGGSYEQYF

clone size: many
V gene: TRBV25-1
J gene: TRBJ2-7
D gene: TRBD1
CDR3 DNA: TGTGCCAGCAGTGACCCGACAGGGTCCACCTACGAGCAGTACTTC
CDR3 protein: CASSDPTGSTYEQYF

clone size: many
V gene: TRBV20-1
J gene: TRBJ1-1
D gene: NA
CDR3 DNA: TGCAGTGCCCGGAAGCAGGGGAACACTGAAGCTTTCTTT
CDR3 protein: CSARKQGNTEAFF

clone size: many
V gene: TRBV7-2
J gene: TRBJ2-3
D gene: NA
CDR3 DNA: TGTGCCAGCAGCCCCCGGGACGTTGATACGCAGTATTTT
CDR3 protein: CASSPRDVDTQYF

clone size: many
V gene: TRBV6-5
J gene: TRBJ2-7
D gene: NA
CDR3 DNA: TGTGCCAGCAGTTACTCCCCTTGGGGTGAGCAGTACTTC
CDR3 protein: CASSYSPWGEQYF

clone size: many
V gene: TRBV5-4
J gene: TRBJ2-2
D gene: NA
CDR3 DNA: TGTGCCAGCAGCTTGGGCGGGACGGGCACCGGGGAGCTGTTTTTT
CDR3 protein: CASSLGGTGTGELFF

clone size: many
V gene: TRBV27
J gene: TRBJ2-2
D gene: TRBD2
CDR3 DNA: TGTGCCAGCAGGGGTAGCGGGATCCCCGGGGAGCTGTTTTTT
CDR3 protein: CASRGSGIPGELFF

clone size: many
V gene: TRBV5-1
J gene: TRBJ2-5
D gene: NA
CDR3 DNA: TGCGCCAGCAGCTTAGAGGGACAAGAGACCCAGTACTTC
CDR3 protein: CASSLEGQETQYF

clone size: many
V gene: TRBV20-1
J gene: TRBJ1-5
D gene: NA
CDR3 DNA: TGCAGTGCTCCCAGGGGAAATCAGCCCCAGCATTTT
CDR3 protein: CSAPRGNQPQHF

clone size: NA
V gene: TRBV15
J gene: TRBJ1-6
D gene: NA
CDR3 DNA: TGTGTCACCAGCGGAGGCCGGAGTGGGGGATATTCACCCCTCCACTTT
CDR3 protein: CVTSGGRSGGYSPLHF

clone size: many
V gene: TRBV7-2
J gene: TRBJ1-3
D gene: TRBD1
CDR3 DNA: TGTGCCAGCAGCTATGACAGGGGAACTCCAATATATTTT
CDR3 protein: CASSYDRGTPIYF

clone size: many
V gene: TRBV12-3/TRBV12-4
J gene: TRBJ2-5
D gene: NA
CDR3 DNA: TGTGCCAGCAGTCCACAACAAGAGACCCAGTACTTC
CDR3 protein: CASSPQQETQYF

clone size: many
V gene: TRBV5-6
J gene: TRBJ1-3
D gene: NA
CDR3 DNA: TGTGCCAGCAGCTTTAGGGCCCCGAGGGGAAACACCATATATTTT
CDR3 protein: CASSFRAPRGNTIYF

clone size: many
V gene: TRBV7-9
J gene: TRBJ1-5
D gene: NA
CDR3 DNA: TGTGCCAGCAGCTTATCCGGGCTGCAGCCCCAGCATTTT
CDR3 protein: CASSLSGLQPQHF

clone size: NA
V gene: TRBV24-1
J gene: TRBJ2-3
D gene: NA
CDR3 DNA: TGTGCCACCAGTGATTTCCCAGGTCGCACAGATACGCAGTATTTT
CDR3 protein: CATSDFPGRTDTQYF

clone size: many
V gene: TRBV5-1
J gene: TRBJ2-7
D gene: TRBD2
CDR3 DNA: TGCGCCAGCAGCTTGAGTCCGGGACTAGCGGGAGGGGGCTACGAGCAGTACTTC
CDR3 protein: CASSLSPGLAGGGYEQYF

clone size: NA
V gene: TRBV15
J gene: TRBJ2-3
D gene: NA
CDR3 DNA: TGTGCCACCAGCAGGGACGCCTCTAGCACAGATACGCAGTATTTT
CDR3 protein: CATSRDASSTDTQYF

clone size: many
V gene: TRBV4-3
J gene: TRBJ2-1
D gene: TRBD2
CDR3 DNA: TGCGCCAGCAGCCGCGGACTAGCGGGAGCTTACGAGCAGTTCTTC
CDR3 protein: CASSRGLAGAYEQFF

clone size: few
V gene: TRBV18
J gene: TRBJ2-7
D gene: NA
CDR3 DNA: TGTGCCAGCTCACCAGGGATGGGTCCCTACGAGCAGTACTTC
CDR3 protein: CASSPGMGPYEQYF

clone size: few
V gene: TRBV6-6
J gene: TRBJ1-2
D gene: NA
CDR3 DNA: TGTGCCAGCAGTTACTCTTTACAGGTAGCTAACTATGGCTACACCTTC
CDR3 protein: CASSYSLQVANYGYTF

clone size: many
V gene: TRBV4-3
J gene: TRBJ2-5
D gene: TRBD2
CDR3 DNA: TGCGCCAGCAGCCAAGCCATACTAGCGGGAGAAGAGACCCAGTACTTC
CDR3 protein: CASSQAILAGEETQYF

clone size: NA
V gene: TRBV9
J gene: TRBJ2-7
D gene: NA
CDR3 DNA: TGTGCCAGCAGCGTAGAGCCAGCGACCTACGAGCAGTACTTC
CDR3 protein: CASSVEPATYEQYF

clone size: many
V gene: TRBV7-3
J gene: TRBJ2-5
D gene: NA
CDR3 DNA: TGTGCCAGCAGCCCAAGCGGGCGTACGATTCAAGAGACCCAGTACTTC
CDR3 protein: CASSPSGRTIQETQYF

clone size: large
V gene: TRBV20-1
J gene: TRBJ1-2
D gene: NA
CDR3 DNA: TGCAGTGCCGCGGACACATCACGGGGCCGACTGGATTATGGCTACACCTTC
CDR3 protein: CSAADTSRGRLDYGYTF

clone size: many
V gene: TRBV5-5
J gene: TRBJ2-1
D gene: NA
CDR3 DNA: TGTGCCAGCAACAGGTACAATGAGCAGTTCTTC
CDR3 protein: CASNRYNEQFF

clone size: many
V gene: TRBV18
J gene: TRBJ2-3
D gene: NA
CDR3 DNA: TGTGCCAGCTCACCAACGCCCGGGAGTAGCACAGATACGCAGTATTTT
CDR3 protein: CASSPTPGSSTDTQYF

clone size: many
V gene: TRBV5-1
J gene: TRBJ1-1
D gene: NA
CDR3 DNA: TGCGCCAGCAGCGTTGGGACAACGAGTGAAGCTTTCTTT
CDR3 protein: CASSVGTTSEAFF

clone size: many
V gene: TRBV25-1
J gene: TRBJ2-5
D gene: TRBD2
CDR3 DNA: TGTGCCAGCAGTGATTGGACTAGGGCAGACCAAGAGACCCAGTACTTC
CDR3 protein: CASSDWTRADQETQYF

clone size: many
V gene: TRBV7-2
J gene: TRBJ2-7
D gene: NA
CDR3 DNA: TGTGCCAGCAGCTTAATGAGGTACCCAAACTACGAGCAGTACTTC
CDR3 protein: CASSLMRYPNYEQYF

clone size: many
V gene: TRBV7-8
J gene: TRBJ2-1
D gene: NA
CDR3 DNA: TGTGCCAGCAGCTTAACCCCTAGTGAGCAGTTCTTC
CDR3 protein: CASSLTPSEQFF

clone size: many
V gene: TRBV4-3
J gene: TRBJ2-1
D gene: TRBD2
CDR3 DNA: TGCGCCAGCAGCCAAACCGGGACTAGCGTCTACAATGAGCAGTTCTTC
CDR3 protein: CASSQTGTSVYNEQFF

clone size: medium-sized
V gene: TRBV7-3
J gene: TRBJ2-3
D gene: NA
CDR3 DNA: TGTGCCAGCAGCTTAACGCCGCCGGGGTCGAGGGGGATCGGCGGGAGAGCTCGCACAGATACGCAGTATTTT
CDR3 protein: CASSLTPPGSRGIGGRARTDTQYF

clone size: many
V gene: TRBV18
J gene: TRBJ1-5
D gene: NA
CDR3 DNA: TGTGCCAGCTCACCACCCGGGACAAAGAATCAGCCCCAGCATTTT
CDR3 protein: CASSPPGTKNQPQHF

clone size: many
V gene: TRBV5-6
J gene: TRBJ1-2
D gene: TRBD1
CDR3 DNA: TGTGCCAGCAGCTTGGGACAGGGGATCTATGGCTACACCTTC
CDR3 protein: CASSLGQGIYGYTF

clone size: many
V gene: TRBV21-1
J gene: TRBJ2-7
D gene: NA
CDR3 DNA: TGTGCCAGCAGCGCAAAGGGGGTCTCCTACGAGCAGTACTTC
CDR3 protein: CASSAKGVSYEQYF

clone size: many
V gene: TRBV7-9
J gene: TRBJ2-3
D gene: TRBD2
CDR3 DNA: TGTGCCAGCAGCTTAGGGCGGCTAGCGGGGCCGTACGATCCGACAGATACGCAGTATTTT
CDR3 protein: CASSLGRLAGPYDPTDTQYF

clone size: many
V gene: TRBV9
J gene: TRBJ1-1
D gene: NA
CDR3 DNA: TGTGCCAGCAGCGTCGTCAGGGGAGGCACTGAAGCTTTCTTT
CDR3 protein: CASSVVRGGTEAFF

clone size: many
V gene: TRBV28
J gene: TRBJ1-1
D gene: TRBD1
CDR3 DNA: TGTGCCAGCAGTTTACCGTTGACAGGGGGGGATGAAGCTTTCTTT
CDR3 protein: CASSLPLTGGDEAFF

clone size: many
V gene: TRBV27
J gene: TRBJ1-1
D gene: TRBD1
CDR3 DNA: TGTGCCAGCAGTCTCGACTGGACAGGGGGAGCTGAAGCTTTCTTT
CDR3 protein: CASSLDWTGGAEAFF

clone size: many
V gene: TRBV29-1
J gene: TRBJ2-1
D gene: NA
CDR3 DNA: TGCAGCGTTTCCGGGACCCTGAGCTCCTACAATGAGCAGTTCTTC
CDR3 protein: CSVSGTLSSYNEQFF